The 27 T cell receptor beta chains in this list originate from one sample, sequenced in a study of T-cell reconstitution after alpha-beta-depleted transplantation in children. Preparing the TCRbeta library involved the use of unique molecular identifiers. MiXCR, applied by TCRdb to the PCR reads, yields one record per CDR3 protein. This repertoire shows fewer than 700,000 distinct CDR3 sequences, 13% found once; its top ten account for around 2.2%. The sample in question was PBMCs, mostly from graft donor cells, obtained 360 days after TCRalphabeta/CD19-depleted stem cell transplant. All receptors derive from a male patient younger than 18 who had a stem cell transplant for acute myeloid leukemia, so the T cells may come from the graft donor.

The genes are TRBV5-5 and TRBJ2-5; D may be TRBD2 (5 bases). Trimming removed 4 bases at V and 1 base at J, with 14 bases between. The V gene's germline CDR1 is SGHKS and CDR2 YYEKEE (reference sequence). The CDR3 length is 15 residues. This CDR3 reads CASSRGWGVQETQYF. The CDR3, as DNA: TGTGCCAGCAGCCGCGGTTGGGGAGTCCAAGAGACCCAGTACTTC.

The chain employs TRBV28 and TRBJ1-2, with a tentative D call TRBD1 (6 bases). The germline V and J ends were trimmed by 8 bases and 4 bases, with 11 bases remaining between them. Germline V gene sequence: CDR1 MDHEN, CDR2 SYDVKM. The CDR3 is 12 residues long. CDR3 in DNA: TGTGCCAGCCATCTAGGGGGCTATGGCTACACCTTC. Protein: CASHLGGYGYTF.

This clonotype was observed at least ten times. DNA for the CDR3: TGTGCCAGCAGCCAGCGACTAGCGGGAGGGCCCTCCTACAATGAGCAGTTCTTC. Translated: CASSQRLAGGPSYNEQFF. The V call is TRBV14, the J call TRBJ2-1, with TRBD2 identical over 14 bases. With 3 bases clipped from V and 0 bases from J, the junction kept 4 bases outside the gene matches. CDR1 is SGHDN and CDR2 is FVKESK in the germline V gene. This CDR3 is built from 18 residues.

This clonotype showed up many times. The V and J genes are TRBV28 and TRBJ2-3, with D unresolved. The CDR3 sequence is 14 residues long. The V end was cut by 3 bases, the J end by 9 bases, with 16 bases between. CDR1 and CDR2 from the germline V gene are MDHEN and SYDVKM. The DNA for the CDR3 is TGTGCCAGCAGTTTGTCTCGGTGGGGTAGGACGCAGTATTTT. It yields the protein CASSLSRWGRTQYF. Supplemented by reference TRBV28 and TRBJ2-3, the full variable domain reads DVKVTQSSRYLVKRTGEKVFLECVQDMDHENMFWYRQDPGLGLRLIYFSYDVKMKEKGDIPEGYSVSREKKERFSLILESASTNQTSMYLCASSLSRWGRTQYFGPGTRLTVL.

This clonotype was found a few times. This chain links TRBV29-1 with TRBJ2-7; D not resolved. CDR3 size: 14 residues. Germline V CDR1 and CDR2: SQVTM, ANQGSEA. The CDR3 nucleotides are TGCATCCTACTACGGGCACTCGATTCCTACGAGCAGTACTTC. It codes for CILLRALDSYEQYF.

This clonotype was counted between two and nine times. V gene TRBV29-1 combines with J gene TRBJ2-7, with a weak D call TRBD1 (6 bases). CDR3 length: 15 residues. V shed 1 base and J shed 2 bases, with 15 bases lying between them. Looked up from germline, CDR1 is SQVTM and CDR2 is ANQGSEA. The CDR3 is CSVEGGDGQTYEQYF. The CDR3 bases are TGCAGCGTTGAAGGGGGTGACGGACAGACCTACGAGCAGTACTTC.

The chain recombines TRBV12-3 or TRBV12-4 with TRBJ2-7; 7 bases are shared with TRBD2. The CDR3 length is 13 residues. With V trimmed by 5 bases and J by 7 bases, 8 bases remained unmatched. DNA of the CDR3: TGTGCCAGCAGTCCAAGGGACGGGAGGGAGCAGTACTTC. Its protein product is CASSPRDGREQYF.

The rearrangement uses TRBV18 and TRBJ2-7, with D possibly matching TRBD2 (5 bases). This CDR3 comprises 14 residues. Germline loops: CDR1 KGHSH, CDR2 LQKENI. Trimming cost V 3 bases and J 5 bases, with 14 bases left between them. CDR3 loop: CASSPTVRADEQYF. The CDR3 nucleotides read TGTGCCAGCTCACCTACGGTGCGGGCAGACGAGCAGTACTTC.

This clonotype has a handful of counts. The rearrangement joins TRBV29-1 to TRBJ2-5; possibly TRBD2 for D (6 bases). This CDR3 has 16 amino acids. The germline CDR1 and CDR2 sequences are SQVTM and ANQGSEA. V shed 2 bases and J shed 5 bases, with 21 bases lying between them. The CDR3 sequence is CSVEPRLAIGRETQYF. The DNA for the CDR3 is TGCAGCGTTGAACCCCGGCTAGCGATCGGCCGGGAGACCCAGTACTTC.

The chain couples TRBV5-5 to TRBJ1-2, with 7 bases identical to TRBD1. From germline, CDR1 is SGHKS and CDR2 YYEKEE (reference sequence). V lost 5 bases, J lost 2 bases, and 3 bases stayed unmatched. This CDR3 has 13 residues. CDR3 protein: CASREDRNYGYTF. The CDR3 coding sequence is TGTGCCAGCAGAGAGGACAGGAACTATGGCTACACCTTC.

This clonotype was seen at least ten times. V gene TRBV12-3 or TRBV12-4 combines with J gene TRBJ2-3, with D perhaps TRBD2 (5 bases). The V gene lost 3 bases and the J gene lost 1 base, with 8 bases spanning the gap. The CDR3 has 14 amino acids. DNA of the CDR3: TGTGCCAGCAGTTTTGCGGAGGGCACAGATACGCAGTATTTT. This codes for CASSFAEGTDTQYF.

The sample holds many counts of this clonotype. J is TRBJ2-2 and V is TRBV6-2 or TRBV6-3; 11 bases line up with TRBD2. The V segment lost 5 bases and the J segment 0 bases; nucleotides outside the gene matches: 8. The CDR3 contains 18 residues. The V gene's germline CDR1 is MNHEY and CDR2 SVGEGT. CDR3 amino acids: CASSVTGTSGANTGELFF. The CDR3 region has the DNA TGTGCCAGCAGTGTGACCGGGACTAGCGGAGCGAACACCGGGGAGCTGTTTTTT.

Many counts were recorded for this clonotype. The rearrangement links TRBV28 to TRBJ2-5; no definite D call. The CDR3 length is 15 residues. Trimming left V 0 bases short and J 5 bases short, with 13 bases between. Per germline, CDR1 MDHEN and CDR2 SYDVKM. CDR3 sequence reads: CASSLWGSLRETQYF. The CDR3 DNA reads as TGTGCCAGCAGTTTATGGGGCAGTCTAAGGGAGACCCAGTACTTC.

In its sample, this clonotype was seen a few times. V is TRBV11-2 and J is TRBJ2-2, with 10 nucleotides matching TRBD1. Germline V gene data show CDR1 as SGHAT and CDR2 as FQNNGV. There are 18 residues in the CDR3. The junction had 14 bases not matched to a gene; V was cut back by 5 bases and J by 5 bases. CDR3 residues: CASSATGGFRLRTGELFF. In DNA, the CDR3 is TGTGCCAGCAGCGCGACAGGGGGCTTTCGTTTACGGACCGGGGAGCTGTTTTTT.

Comment on this clonotype: The junction and the germline gene differ at one end; a read error may be behind it. The CDR3 DNA reads as TGTGCCAGCAGGCCTGGGGGGAACTACGACCAGTACTTC. This codes for CASRPGGNYDQYF. The V gene is TRBV28, the J gene TRBJ2-7; possibly TRBD2 for D (6 bases). Germline CDR1 is MDHEN and CDR2 is SYDVKM. This CDR3 region has 13 residues.

In its sample, this clonotype was seen a few times. The genes are TRBV3-1 and TRBJ2-7, with D perhaps TRBD2 (6 bases). The CDR3 is made up of 16 amino acids. V shed 3 bases and J shed 5 bases, with 20 bases lying between them. CDR1 is LGHDT and CDR2 is YNNKEL in the germline V gene (reference sequence). The CDR3: CASSQEPFGGNHEQYF. CDR3 DNA sequence: TGTGCCAGCAGCCAGGAACCCTTTGGGGGGAACCACGAGCAGTACTTC.

There are a few counts of this clonotype. The chain uses TRBV20-1 and TRBJ2-2, with D perhaps matching TRBD1 (6 bases). V shed 0 bases and J shed 1 base, with 6 bases lying between them. This CDR3 has 14 amino acids. Germline V gives CDR1 DFQATT, CDR2 SNEGSKA (reference sequence). CDR3 protein: CSAREGQNTGELFF. The CDR3 nucleotides read TGCAGTGCTAGAGAGGGACAGAACACCGGGGAGCTGTTTTTT.

This rearrangement joins TRBV7-9 to TRBJ2-7; a weak D match, TRBD1 (6 bases). CDR1 is SEHNR, CDR2 FQNEAQ, per germline (reference sequence). CDR3 length: 16 amino acids. V lost 1 base and J lost 6, with 19 bases in between. The CDR3 reads CASSLVRVQGSSEQYF. The CDR3 coding sequence is TGTGCCAGCAGCTTAGTACGGGTACAGGGTTCATCCGAGCAGTACTTC. The full variable domain, rest sourced from reference TRBV7-9 and TRBJ2-7, is DTGVSQNPRHKITKRGQNVTFRCDPISEHNRLYWYRQTLGQGPEFLTYFQNEAQLEKSRLLSDRFSAERPKGSFSTLEIQRTEQGDSAMYLCASSLVRVQGSSEQYFGPGTRLTVT.

This clonotype showed up just a few times. V usage is TRBV7-9 and J usage is TRBJ2-1; 13 nucleotides align to TRBD2. The junction had 7 bases not matched to a gene; V was cut back by 5 bases and J by 6 bases. The CDR3 extends over 16 amino acids. Looked up from germline, CDR1 is SEHNR and CDR2 is FQNEAQ (reference sequence). DNA of the CDR3: TGTGCCAGCAGCGTTCCGGGACTAGCGGGATTCAATGAGCAGTTCTTC. Its translation is CASSVPGLAGFNEQFF.

This clonotype was picked up a small number of times. The rearrangement joins TRBV20-1 to TRBJ2-7, with 10 bases that match TRBD1. The V segment lost 5 bases and the J segment 6 bases; nucleotides outside the gene matches: 10. The CDR3 loop spans 14 amino acids. Germline V gene sequence: CDR1 DFQATT, CDR2 SNEGSKA (reference sequence). The DNA of the CDR3 is TGCAGTGCTCGGGGGGGACAGGGGCTCCCCGAGCAGTACTTC. The encoded protein is CSARGGQGLPEQYF.

Remarks on this clonotype: The CDR3 does not close with the conserved phenylalanine or tryptophan, likely indicating a read error. The DNA is omitted, as the CDR3 cannot be located on it reliably, and the CDR3 follows TCRdb's listing. This sequence joins TRBV29-1 and TRBJ2-7. The germline V gene has CDR1 SQVTM and CDR2 ANQGSEA. The CDR3 spans 9 residues, counting both ends. CDR3 protein: CSVVGRSYS.

The rearrangement uses TRBV11-2 and TRBJ2-1; 14 nucleotides match TRBD2. This CDR3 spans 18 amino acids. J gave up 0 bases and V 5 bases, and 6 bases lay outside the gene matches. Germline CDR1 SGHAT, CDR2 FQNNGV. CDR3: CASSPRGLAGDSYNEQFF. For the CDR3, the DNA is TGTGCCAGCAGCCCGAGGGGACTAGCGGGGGACTCCTACAATGAGCAGTTCTTC. Supplemented by reference TRBV11-2 and TRBJ2-1, the full variable domain reads EAGVAQSPRYKIIEKRQSVAFWCNPISGHATLYWYQQILGQGPKLLIQFQNNGVVDDSQLPKDRFSAERLKGVDSTLKIQPAKLEDSAVYLCASSPRGLAGDSYNEQFFGPGTRLTVL.

This clonotype occurred many times. The V call is TRBV18, the J call TRBJ2-2; D remains unclear. This CDR3 has 16 residues. The germline gives CDR1 KGHSH, CDR2 LQKENI. The V and J ends lost 0 bases and 2 bases respectively, with 10 bases between them. The CDR3 loop is CASSPPEKPNTGELFF. CDR3 nucleotides: TGTGCCAGCTCACCACCGGAGAAGCCTAACACCGGGGAGCTGTTTTTT.

The rearrangement joins TRBV6-2 or TRBV6-3 to TRBJ2-1; 8 bases are shared with TRBD2. The trim removed 6 bases at V and 8 bases at J, leaving 9 bases unmatched. There are 14 residues in the CDR3. Germline CDR1 and CDR2: MNHEY and SVGEGT. CDR3 nucleotides: TGTGCCAGCAGCCTCACTAGCGGTCCCCATGAGCAGTTCTTC. The encoded protein is CASSLTSGPHEQFF.

The V and J genes are TRBV2 and TRBJ2-7; D call uncertain. The CDR3 loop spans 13 amino acids. Per the germline V gene, CDR1 is SNHLY and CDR2 is FYNNEI. V was cut by 3 bases and J by 6 bases, with 12 bases left in between. The CDR3 reads CASSDTRSGEQYF. CDR3 nucleotides: TGTGCCAGCAGTGATACTCGGAGTGGCGAGCAGTACTTC.

Only a few counts were recorded for this clonotype. The gene calls are TRBV13 and TRBJ1-3; D uncertain. Trimming shortened V by 4 bases and J by 4 bases, and 14 bases separated the two germline ends. Germline CDR1 and CDR2: PRHDT and FYEKMQ (reference sequence). The length of the CDR3 is 15 residues. The CDR3 sequence is CASSSTTRAGNTIYF. CDR3 nucleotide sequence: TGTGCCAGCAGCTCCACAACGAGGGCCGGAAACACCATATATTTT.

The table lists this clonotype with many counts. V gene TRBV7-8 combines with J gene TRBJ2-1; D tentatively fits TRBD1 or TRBD2 (5 bases each). The CDR3 contains 15 residues. Trimming removed 4 bases from V and 6 bases from J, with 16 bases in between. Germline V gene data show CDR1 as SGHVS and CDR2 as FQNEAQ. CDR3 coding DNA: TGTGCCAGCAGCTCCCGGGACCCTCGGGGCAATGAGCAGTTCTTC. It codes for CASSSRDPRGNEQFF.